This T cell receptor (beta chain) was identified during a study of cytomegalovirus exposure and HLA in healthy donors. In germline, CDR1 is SGHVS, CDR2 FQNEAQ. CDR3 length: 14 residues. With V trimmed by 5 bases and J by 3 bases, 3 bases remained unmatched. Remarks on this clone: Its specificity is unknown.

The PCR made use of 60 Vbeta and 13 Jbeta primers. Clones were sequenced by immunoSEQ multiplex PCR, and TCRdb holds only the in-frame ones, with some missing. Of about 160,000 clones listed, roughly 80% are singletons. Overall study results and limits: In a later analysis, at a false discovery rate of 0.05, 16,951 TCR beta sequences were associated with HLA alleles.

Sequenced: PBMCs. The rearrangement joins TRBV7-8 to TRBJ2-7, with TRBD2 matching 11 bases. The source is a woman aged 45-59 years in good health and CMV-seronegative. The CDR3 sequence is CASSPTSGSYEQYF. The CDR3 DNA reads as TGTGCCAGCAGCCCCACTAGCGGGAGCTACGAGCAGTACTTC.